What follows is one TCR beta chain and its context. This sample stems from a study of blood T cell repertoires in COVID-19. In the authors' workflow: Scientists estimated how many nucleated cells there were by amplifying reference gene primers. TCRdb's copy holds only in-frame clones and misses some; the assay was immunoSEQ multiplex PCR. V and J calls and clone size are given by that table; D and trimming were obtained from the DNA. The data show roughly 330,000 clones, about 87% seen once. CDR1 SQVTM and CDR2 ANQGSEA come from the germline V gene. This CDR3 has 14 amino acids. The V end was cut by 6 bases, the J end by 4 bases, with 18 bases between. Enrolled during active infection, Seattle patients were then followed longitudinally.

Sequenced sample: peripheral blood. This sequence was found in a man between 25 and 39 years old with COVID-19, enrolled during active disease. The chain links TRBV29-1 to TRBJ1-2, with D unclear. CDR3 in amino acids: CSVLLRGVSYGYTF. CDR3 nucleotide sequence: TGCAGCGTCCTTCTCCGCGGGGTGTCCTATGGCTACACCTTC. The full variable domain, its missing parts supplied by reference TRBV29-1 and TRBJ1-2, is SAVISQKPSRDICQRGTSLTIQCQVDSQVTMMFWYRQQPGQSLTLIATANQGSEATYESGFVIDKFPISRPNLTFSTLTVSNMSPEDSSIYLCSVLLRGVSYGYTFGSGTRLTVV.